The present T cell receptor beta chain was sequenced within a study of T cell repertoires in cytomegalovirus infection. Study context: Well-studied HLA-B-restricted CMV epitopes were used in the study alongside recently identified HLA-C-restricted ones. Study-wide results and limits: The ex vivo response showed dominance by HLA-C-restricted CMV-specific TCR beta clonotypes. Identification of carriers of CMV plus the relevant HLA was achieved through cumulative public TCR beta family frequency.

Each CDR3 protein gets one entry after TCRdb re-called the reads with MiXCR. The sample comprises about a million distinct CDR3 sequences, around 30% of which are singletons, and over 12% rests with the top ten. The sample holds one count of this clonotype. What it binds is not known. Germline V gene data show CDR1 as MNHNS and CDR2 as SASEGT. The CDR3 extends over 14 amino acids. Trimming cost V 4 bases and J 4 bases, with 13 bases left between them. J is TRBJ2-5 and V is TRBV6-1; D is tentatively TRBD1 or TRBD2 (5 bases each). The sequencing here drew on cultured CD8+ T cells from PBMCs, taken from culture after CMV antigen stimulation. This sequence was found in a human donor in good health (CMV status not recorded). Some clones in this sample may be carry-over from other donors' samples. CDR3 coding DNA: TGTGCCAGCAGTGCGGAGCCGGGGCCAGAGACCCAGTACTTC. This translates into CASSAEPGPETQYF.